This TCR beta chain was recovered during a study of tumor and adjacent non-tumor tissue in lung cancer. The CDR3 spans 12 residues. The V and J ends lost 7 bases and 4 bases respectively, with 13 bases between them. Germline CDR1 SQVTM, CDR2 ANQGSEA. RNA was extracted from bulk tissue without any cell sorting. More than 3 cm separated this lung sample from the edge of the tumor. The study's findings and limits: Tumor TCR diversity, when higher, was linked to shorter survival.

Turning to this clonotype: Its antigen is not known. The conserved final phenylalanine or tryptophan is absent from the CDR3, which likely points to a read error.

The library came from three nested PCR rounds adapted from ARM-PCR protocols. TCRdb reprocessed the multiplex PCR reads via MiXCR and lists one record per CDR3 protein. The sample has 80,000 to 100,000 distinct CDR3 sequences, 80% seen once; the top ten hold under 40%. The sequenced material came from distant non-tumor lung tissue. The chain couples TRBV29-1 to TRBJ1-2, with D perhaps matching TRBD1 (6 bases). The TCR was taken from a man aged 55 to 70 with small cell lung cancer. CDR3 nucleotides: TGCAGCGCCAAAAGGGACACCTATGGCTACACCTTG. Translating gives CSAKRDTYGYTL.